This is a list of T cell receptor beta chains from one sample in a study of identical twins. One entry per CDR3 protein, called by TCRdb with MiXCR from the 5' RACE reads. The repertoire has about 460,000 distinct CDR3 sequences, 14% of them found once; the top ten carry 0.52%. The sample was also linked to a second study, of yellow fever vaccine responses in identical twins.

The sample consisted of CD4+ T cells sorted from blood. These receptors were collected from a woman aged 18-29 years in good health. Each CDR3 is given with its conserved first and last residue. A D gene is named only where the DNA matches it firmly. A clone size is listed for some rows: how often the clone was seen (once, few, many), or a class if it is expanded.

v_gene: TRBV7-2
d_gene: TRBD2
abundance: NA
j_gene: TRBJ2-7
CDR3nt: TGTGCCAGCAGCTTAGCGATTGGACTAGGGTGGCGGGAGTTCTACGAGCAGTACTTC
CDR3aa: CASSLAIGLGWREFYEQYF

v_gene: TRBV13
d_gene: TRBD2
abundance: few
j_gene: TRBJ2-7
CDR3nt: TGTGCCAGCAGCTTAGGTGACAGAAGACTAGCGGGAGCCTACGAGCAGTACTTC
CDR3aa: CASSLGDRRLAGAYEQYF

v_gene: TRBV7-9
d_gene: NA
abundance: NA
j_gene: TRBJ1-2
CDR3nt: TGTGCCAGCAGCCCCTTGACAGGCGGATTTGGCTACACCTTC
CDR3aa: CASSPLTGGFGYTF

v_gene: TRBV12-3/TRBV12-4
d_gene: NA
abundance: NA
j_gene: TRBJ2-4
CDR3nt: TGTGCCAGCAGTTTATTTGTAGGCGGGGAGGACATTCAGTACTTC
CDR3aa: CASSLFVGGEDIQYF

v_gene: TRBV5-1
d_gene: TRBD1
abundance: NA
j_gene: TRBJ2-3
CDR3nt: TGCGCCAGCACGACAGGGGGACCAGATACGCAGTATTTT
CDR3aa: CASTTGGPDTQYF

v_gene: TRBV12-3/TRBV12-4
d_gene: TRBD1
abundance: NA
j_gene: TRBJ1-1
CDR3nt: TGTGCCAGCAGTTTGAGGACAGGGGTCGCGGAAGCTTTCTTT
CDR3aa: CASSLRTGVAEAFF

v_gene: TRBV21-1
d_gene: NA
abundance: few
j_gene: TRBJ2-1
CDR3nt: TGTGCCAGCAGCAAAGCGACCAGAACGACCTACAATGAGCAGTTCTTC
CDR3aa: CASSKATRTTYNEQFF

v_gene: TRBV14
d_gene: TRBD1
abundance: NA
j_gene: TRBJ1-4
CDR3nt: TGTGCCAGCAGCAGACGGACAGGGGGAAATGAAAAACTGTTTTTT
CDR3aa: CASSRRTGGNEKLFF

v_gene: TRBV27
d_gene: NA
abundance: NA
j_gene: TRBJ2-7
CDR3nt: TGTGCCAGCGACAGTGATGGGGTCTACGAGCAGTACTTC
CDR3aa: CASDSDGVYEQYF

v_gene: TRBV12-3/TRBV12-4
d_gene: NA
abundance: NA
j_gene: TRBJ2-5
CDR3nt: TGTGCCAGCAGCTTACAGGTTACACAAGAGACCCAGTACTTC
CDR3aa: CASSLQVTQETQYF

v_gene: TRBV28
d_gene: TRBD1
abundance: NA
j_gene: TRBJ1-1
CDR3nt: TGTGCCAGCAGTTTAGCAGGGGGCGAGGCTGAAGCTTTCTTT
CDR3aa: CASSLAGGEAEAFF

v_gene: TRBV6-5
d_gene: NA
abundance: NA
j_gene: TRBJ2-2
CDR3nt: TGTGCCACAGCCGGGAACACCGGGGAGCTGTTTTTT
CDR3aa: CATAGNTGELFF

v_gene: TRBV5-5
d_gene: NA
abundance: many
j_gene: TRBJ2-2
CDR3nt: TGTGCCAGCAGCATTACGGGGCTAAACACCGGGGAGCTGTTTTTT
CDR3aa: CASSITGLNTGELFF

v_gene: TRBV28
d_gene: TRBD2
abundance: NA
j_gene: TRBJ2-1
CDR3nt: TGTGCCATCAAACCGGGACTAGCCTACAATGAGCAGTTCTTC
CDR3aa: CAIKPGLAYNEQFF

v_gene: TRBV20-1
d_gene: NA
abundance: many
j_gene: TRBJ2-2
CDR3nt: TGCAGTGCTAGCTCCCCCGCCCAGAACACCGGGGAGCTGTTTTTT
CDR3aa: CSASSPAQNTGELFF

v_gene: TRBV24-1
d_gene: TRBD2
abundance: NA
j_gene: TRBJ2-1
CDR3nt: TGTGCCACCAGTGACCCGGGGGGGAGCTCCTACAATGAGCAGTTCTTC
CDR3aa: CATSDPGGSSYNEQFF

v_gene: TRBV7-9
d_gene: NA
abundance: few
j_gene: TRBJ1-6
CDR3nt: TGTGCCAGCAGCTCCATGGCAGGGTCGACCCTCCACTTT
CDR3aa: CASSSMAGSTLHF

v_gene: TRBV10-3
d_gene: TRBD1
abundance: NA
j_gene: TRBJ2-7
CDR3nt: TGTGCCATCAGCGAACCGGACAGGGGGTCCTACGAGCAGTACTTC
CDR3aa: CAISEPDRGSYEQYF

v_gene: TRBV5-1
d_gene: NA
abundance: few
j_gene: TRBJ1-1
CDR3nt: TGCGCCAGCAGCCAAGCAAGGAACACTGAAGCTTTCTTT
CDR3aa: CASSQARNTEAFF

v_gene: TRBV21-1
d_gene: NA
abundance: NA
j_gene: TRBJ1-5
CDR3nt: TGTGCCAGCAGCAATGGGGCCGGGGACCAGCCCCAGCATTTT
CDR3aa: CASSNGAGDQPQHF

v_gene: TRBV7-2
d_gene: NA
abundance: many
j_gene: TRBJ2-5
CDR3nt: TGTGCCAGCAGCTTAGGGGAGGTTTACCAAGAGACCCAGTACTTC
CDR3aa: CASSLGEVYQETQYF

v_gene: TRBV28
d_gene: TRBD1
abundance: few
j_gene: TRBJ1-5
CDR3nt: TGTGCCAGCAGCCACCGACAGGGGGGAAGTCAGCCCCAGCATTTT
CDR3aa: CASSHRQGGSQPQHF

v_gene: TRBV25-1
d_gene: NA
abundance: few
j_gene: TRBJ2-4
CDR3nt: NA
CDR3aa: CASSSSGQGEDIQYF

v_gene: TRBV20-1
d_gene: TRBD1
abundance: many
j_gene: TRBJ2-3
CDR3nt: TGCAGTGCTAGGTGGACAGGGGGTCGATATACGCAGTATTTT
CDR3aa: CSARWTGGRYTQYF

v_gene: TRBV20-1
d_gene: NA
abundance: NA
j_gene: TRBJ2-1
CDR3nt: TGCAGTGCTACGCGTAGTAGGCTGTCCTGCAATGAGCAGTTCTTC
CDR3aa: CSATRSRLSCNEQFF